The clone carrying this T cell receptor beta chain was seen a handful of times. CDR1 is LGHDT, CDR2 YNNKEL, per germline (reference sequence). Trimming cost V 10 bases and J 0 bases, with 19 bases left between them. The CDR3 runs 15 residues. TCRdb re-called the PCR reads with MiXCR, one entry per CDR3 protein. This repertoire shows tens of thousands of distinct CDR3 sequences, approximately 37% found once; its top ten account for about a fifth. This specimen belongs to a study of tumor-infiltrating lymphocytes in oesophageal squamous cell carcinoma. Sequencing was performed on esophageal tumor tissue. The TCR comes from a female donor with esophageal squamous cell carcinoma. The rearrangement uses TRBV3-1 and TRBJ2-7, with D possibly being TRBD2 (6 bases). CDR3 sequence (DNA): TGTGCCACCAAACAGTGGGCGGGGAGCTCCTACGAGCAGTACTTC. Translated: CATKQWAGSSYEQYF.